This T cell receptor beta chain is drawn from a study of T cell responses to AZD1222 COVID-19 vaccine. Germline V lookup: CDR1 SQVTM, CDR2 ANQGSEA. The CDR3 has 13 residues. V was shortened by 5 bases and J by 1 base, with 11 bases between the two germline ends. Some clones are missing from TCRdb's copy, which holds only in-frame ones; the method was immunoSEQ multiplex PCR. Of about 140,000 clones listed, approximately 93% are singletons. The source is an adult in good health. The V gene is TRBV29-1, the J gene TRBJ1-1; D perhaps matches TRBD1 (5 bases). The input for sequencing was peripheral blood, taken on day 0 of MenACWY control vaccination. CDR3 DNA sequence: TGCAGCGTTCGAGGCAGGGCGAACACTGAAGCTTTCTTT. Amino acid sequence: CSVRGRANTEAFF.